The 4 T cell receptor beta chains in this list originate from one sample, sequenced in a study of cytomegalovirus exposure and HLA in healthy donors. The PCR had 60 Vbeta and 13 Jbeta primers. The protocol was immunoSEQ multiplex PCR, while the TCRdb copy is restricted to in-frame clones and leaves out a portion. The sample holds 130,000 to 150,000 clones; approximately 70% are singletons and the top ten take approximately 1.8%. Sequenced: PBMCs. These receptors were collected from a young woman in good health and CMV-seronegative.

The chain joins TRBV6-1 to TRBJ2-6; D perhaps matches TRBD2 (7 bases). The CDR3 runs to 16 residues. Between the trimmed V and J ends, which lost 4 bases and 4 bases, there was a span of 14 bases. Germline-derived CDR1 and CDR2 are MNHNS and SASEGT. The CDR3 DNA reads TGTGCCAGCAGTGTCGCGGGGGCGCCCGGGGCCAACGTCCTGACTTTC. This sequence encodes CASSVAGAPGANVLTF.

The rearrangement uses TRBV9 and TRBJ2-4; D possibly corresponds to TRBD2 (6 bases). CDR3 length: 14 amino acids. From germline, CDR1 is SGDLS and CDR2 YYNGEE. The germline V and J ends were trimmed by 4 bases and 1 base, with 9 bases remaining between them. The CDR3 reads CASSQTSAKNIQYF. The DNA of the CDR3 is TGTGCCAGCAGCCAAACTAGCGCCAAAAACATTCAGTACTTC.

This clone was detected only once. The chain links TRBV30 to TRBJ1-5; D unresolved. Trimming shortened V by 1 base and J by 7 bases, and 8 bases separated the two germline ends. The CDR3 runs to 12 residues. Germline V gene lookup returns CDR1 GTSNPN and CDR2 SVGIG (reference sequence). This CDR3 is CAWSGSGQPQHF. In nucleotides, the CDR3 is TGTGCCTGGAGTGGGTCGGGGCAGCCCCAGCATTTT.

V is TRBV28 and J is TRBJ2-7, with TRBD2 matching over 9 bases. V lost 2 bases to trimming and J lost 0 bases; unmatched junction nucleotides: 8. This CDR3 region has 17 residues. CDR1 is MDHEN, CDR2 SYDVKM, per germline. The CDR3 nucleotides are TGTGCCAGCAGTTTAATCCTAGCGGGGCCCCCCTCCTACGAGCAGTACTTC. Translation gives CASSLILAGPPSYEQYF.